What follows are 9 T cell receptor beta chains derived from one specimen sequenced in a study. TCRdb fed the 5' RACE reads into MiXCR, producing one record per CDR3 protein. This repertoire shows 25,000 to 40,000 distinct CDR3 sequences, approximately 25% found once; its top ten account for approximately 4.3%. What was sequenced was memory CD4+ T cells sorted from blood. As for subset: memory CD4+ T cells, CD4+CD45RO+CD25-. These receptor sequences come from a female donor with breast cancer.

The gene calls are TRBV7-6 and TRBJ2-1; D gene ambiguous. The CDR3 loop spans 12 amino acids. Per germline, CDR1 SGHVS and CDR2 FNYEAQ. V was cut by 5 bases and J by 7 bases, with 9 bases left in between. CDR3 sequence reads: CASSPGRNEQFF. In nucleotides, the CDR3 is TGTGCCAGCAGCCCAGGAAGGAATGAGCAGTTCTTC.

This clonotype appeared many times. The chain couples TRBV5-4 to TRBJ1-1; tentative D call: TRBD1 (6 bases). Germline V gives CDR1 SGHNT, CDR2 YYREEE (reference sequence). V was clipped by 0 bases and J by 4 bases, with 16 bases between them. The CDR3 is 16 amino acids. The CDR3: CASSLDAGTIGTEAFF. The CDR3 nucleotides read TGTGCCAGCAGCTTGGACGCCGGGACAATCGGCACTGAAGCTTTCTTT. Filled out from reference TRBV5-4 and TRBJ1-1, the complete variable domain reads ETGVTQSPTHLIKTRGQQVTLRCSSQSGHNTVSWYQQALGQGPQFIFQYYREEENGRGNFPPRFSGLQFPNYSSELNVNALELDDSALYLCASSLDAGTIGTEAFFGQGTRLTVV.

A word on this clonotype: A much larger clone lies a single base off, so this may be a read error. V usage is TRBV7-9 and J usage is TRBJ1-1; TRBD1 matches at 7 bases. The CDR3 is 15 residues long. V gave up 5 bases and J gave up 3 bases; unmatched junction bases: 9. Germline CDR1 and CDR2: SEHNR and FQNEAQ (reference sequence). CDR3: CASSPPGQRYTEAFF. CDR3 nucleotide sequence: TGTGCCAGCAGCCCCCCGGGACAGAGATACACTGAAGCTTTCTTT.

In DNA form, the CDR3 reads TGTGCCACCCGACTTCCCACCGGGGAGCTGTTTTTT. It is translated as CATRLPTGELFF. The chain carries TRBV6-6 and TRBJ2-2; D not certain. Trimming removed 10 bases at V and 4 bases at J, with 10 bases between. This CDR3 comprises 12 residues. Per the germline V gene, CDR1 is MNHNY and CDR2 is SVGAGI (reference sequence).

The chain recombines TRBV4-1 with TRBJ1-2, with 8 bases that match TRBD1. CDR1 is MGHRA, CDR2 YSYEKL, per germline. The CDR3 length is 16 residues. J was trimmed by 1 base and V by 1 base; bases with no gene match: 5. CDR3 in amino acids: CASSQALQGGNYGYTF. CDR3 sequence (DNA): TGCGCCAGCAGCCAAGCACTACAGGGGGGTAACTATGGCTACACCTTC.

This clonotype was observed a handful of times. CDR3 DNA: TGTGCCAGCAGCTCGACAGATTACGAGCAGTACTTC. Translating it yields CASSSTDYEQYF. The chain combines TRBV7-3 with TRBJ2-7, with a possible D match to TRBD1 (5 bases). This CDR3 region has 12 residues. V lost 4 bases to trimming and J lost 4 bases, with 8 bases between them. Germline values: CDR1 SGHTA, CDR2 FQGTGA.

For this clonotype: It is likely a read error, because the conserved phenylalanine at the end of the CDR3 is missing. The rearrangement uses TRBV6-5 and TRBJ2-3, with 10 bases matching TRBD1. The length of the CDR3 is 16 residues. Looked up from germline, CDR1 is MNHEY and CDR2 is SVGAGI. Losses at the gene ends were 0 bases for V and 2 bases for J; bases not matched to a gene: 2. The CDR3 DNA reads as TGTGCCAGCAGTTACTCTGGGACAGGGGTCACAGATACGCAGTATTCT. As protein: CASSYSGTGVTDTQYS.

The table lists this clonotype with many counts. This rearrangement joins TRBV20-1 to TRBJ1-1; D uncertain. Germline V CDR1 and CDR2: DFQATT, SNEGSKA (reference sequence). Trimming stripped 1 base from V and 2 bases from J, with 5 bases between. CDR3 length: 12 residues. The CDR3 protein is CSARVSNTEAFF. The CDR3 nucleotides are TGCAGTGCTAGAGTCAGTAACACTGAAGCTTTCTTT.

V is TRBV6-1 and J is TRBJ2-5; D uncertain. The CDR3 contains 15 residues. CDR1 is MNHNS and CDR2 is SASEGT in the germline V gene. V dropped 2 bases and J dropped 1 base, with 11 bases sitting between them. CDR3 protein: CASSERWVAQETQYF. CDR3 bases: TGTGCCAGCAGTGAAAGATGGGTGGCCCAAGAGACCCAGTACTTC.